This TCR beta chain derives from a study of cytomegalovirus exposure and HLA in healthy donors. Germline V lookup: CDR1 MNHEY, CDR2 SMNVEV (reference sequence). V shed 6 bases and J 5 bases; nucleotides not matched to a gene: 5. This CDR3 has 13 residues. The PCR was carried out with 60 Vbeta primers and 13 Jbeta primers. Profiling relied on immunoSEQ multiplex PCR, and the TCRdb table lists in-frame clones only, not all of them. The sample yields about 190,000 clones, about 81% seen once. This rearrangement joins TRBV27 to TRBJ2-7; 9 bases fit TRBD1. This TCR was sampled from a man aged 30 to 39 in good health and CMV-seropositive. The sample consisted of PBMCs. CDR3 residues: CASSRDRVHEQYF. DNA for the CDR3: TGTGCCAGCAGCCGGGACAGGGTACACGAGCAGTACTTC.